The clone carrying this T cell receptor (beta chain) was seen more than once but under ten times. What it binds is unknown. The Oncomine TCR Beta short-read assay sequenced DNA from cultured CD4+ T cells. After culture, CD4+ T cells served as the source for genomic DNA extraction. TCRdb reprocessed the PCR reads with MiXCR, giving one entry per CDR3 protein. The sample shows several thousand distinct CDR3 sequences, around 33% of them seen only once. The V gene's germline CDR1 is MNHNS and CDR2 SASEGT. V was cut by 3 bases and J by 4 bases, with 12 bases left in between. There are 14 residues in the CDR3. Documented treatment: approximately 10-day PBMC culture with coronavirus spike peptide pools or control peptides (ViraFEST assay). Harvesting of the unexposed donor's CD4+ T cells predated the COVID-19 pandemic (2011-2018). This sample is drawn from a study of vaccination and CD4 T cells after COVID-19.

The source is a human donor in good health. This chain links TRBV6-1 with TRBJ1-2, with D perhaps TRBD1 (5 bases). The source material was CD4+ T cells from blood, cultured in vitro. CDR3 loop: CASSDWGFGYGYTF. DNA for the CDR3: TGTGCCAGCAGTGATTGGGGGTTCGGCTATGGCTACACCTTC.